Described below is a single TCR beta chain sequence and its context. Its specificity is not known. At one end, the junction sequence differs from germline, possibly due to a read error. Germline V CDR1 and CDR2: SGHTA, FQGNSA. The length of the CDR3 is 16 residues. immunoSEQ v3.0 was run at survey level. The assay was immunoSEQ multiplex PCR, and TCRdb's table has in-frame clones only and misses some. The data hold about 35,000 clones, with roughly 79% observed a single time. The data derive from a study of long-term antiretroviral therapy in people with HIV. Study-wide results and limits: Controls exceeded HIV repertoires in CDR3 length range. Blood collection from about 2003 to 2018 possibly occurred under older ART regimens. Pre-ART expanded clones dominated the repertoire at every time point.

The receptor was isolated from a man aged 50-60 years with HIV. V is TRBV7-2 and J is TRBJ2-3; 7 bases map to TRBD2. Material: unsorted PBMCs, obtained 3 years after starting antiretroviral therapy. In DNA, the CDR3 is TGTGCCAGCAGCCTAGCCGGGACTACATCCACAGATACGCAGTATTTT. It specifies CASSLAGTTSTDTQYF.